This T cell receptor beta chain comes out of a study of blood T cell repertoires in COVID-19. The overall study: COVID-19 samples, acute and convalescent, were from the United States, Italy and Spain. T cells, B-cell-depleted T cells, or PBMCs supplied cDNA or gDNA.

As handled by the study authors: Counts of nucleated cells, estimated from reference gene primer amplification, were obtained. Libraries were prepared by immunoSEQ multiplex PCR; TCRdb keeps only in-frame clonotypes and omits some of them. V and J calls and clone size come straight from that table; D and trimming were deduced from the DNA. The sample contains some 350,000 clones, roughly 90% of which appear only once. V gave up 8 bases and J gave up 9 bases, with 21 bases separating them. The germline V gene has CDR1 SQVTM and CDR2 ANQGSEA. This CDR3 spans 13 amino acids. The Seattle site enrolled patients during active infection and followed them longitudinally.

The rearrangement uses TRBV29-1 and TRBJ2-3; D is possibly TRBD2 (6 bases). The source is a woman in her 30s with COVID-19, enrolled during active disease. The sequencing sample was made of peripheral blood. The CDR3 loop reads CSLFLVEGGTQYF. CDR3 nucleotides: TGCAGCCTATTCTTAGTGGAGGGAGGCACGCAGTATTTT.